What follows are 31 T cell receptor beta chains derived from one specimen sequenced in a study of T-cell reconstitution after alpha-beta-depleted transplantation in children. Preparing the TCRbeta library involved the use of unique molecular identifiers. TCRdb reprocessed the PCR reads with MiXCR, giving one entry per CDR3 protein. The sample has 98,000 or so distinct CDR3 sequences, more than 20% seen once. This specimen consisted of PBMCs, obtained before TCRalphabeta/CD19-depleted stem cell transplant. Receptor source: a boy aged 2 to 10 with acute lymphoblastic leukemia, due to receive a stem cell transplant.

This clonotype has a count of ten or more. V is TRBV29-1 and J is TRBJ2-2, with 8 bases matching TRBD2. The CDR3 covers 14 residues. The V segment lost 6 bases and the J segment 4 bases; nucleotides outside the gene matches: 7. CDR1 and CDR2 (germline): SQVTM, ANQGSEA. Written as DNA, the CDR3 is TGCAGCGTCGCCGGGACTAGACCCACCGGGGAGCTGTTTTTT. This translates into CSVAGTRPTGELFF.

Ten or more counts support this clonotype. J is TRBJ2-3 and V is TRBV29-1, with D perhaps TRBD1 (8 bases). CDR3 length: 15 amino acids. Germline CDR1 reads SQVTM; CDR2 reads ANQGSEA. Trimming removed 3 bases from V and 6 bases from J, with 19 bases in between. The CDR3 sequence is CSVDIPDRGGDTQYF. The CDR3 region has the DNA TGCAGCGTTGATATCCCCGACAGGGGAGGGGATACGCAGTATTTT.

CDR3 protein: CASSYFDGSAQETQYF. The CDR3 DNA reads as TGTGCCAGCAGTTATTTCGATGGCAGTGCCCAAGAGACCCAGTACTTC. This rearrangement joins TRBV6-5 to TRBJ2-5; D gene ambiguous. V was clipped by 3 bases and J by 1 base, with 15 bases between them. The length of the CDR3 is 16 residues. From germline, CDR1 is MNHEY and CDR2 SVGAGI.

CDR3 region: CASSLATLGANVLTF. In nucleotides, the CDR3 is TGCGCCAGCAGCTTGGCCACGCTGGGGGCCAACGTCCTGACTTTC. The chain joins TRBV5-1 to TRBJ2-6; D unresolved. Germline assignment: CDR1 SGHRS and CDR2 YFSETQ. V lost 0 bases and J 4 bases, leaving 8 bases between the germline ends. This CDR3 contains 15 residues.

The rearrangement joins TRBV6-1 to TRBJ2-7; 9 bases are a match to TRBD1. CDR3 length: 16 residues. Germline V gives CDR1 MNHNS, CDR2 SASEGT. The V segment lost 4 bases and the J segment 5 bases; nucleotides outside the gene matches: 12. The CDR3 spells CASSVEGTGTGNEQYF. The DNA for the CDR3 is TGTGCCAGCAGTGTTGAGGGGACCGGGACAGGGAACGAGCAGTACTTC.

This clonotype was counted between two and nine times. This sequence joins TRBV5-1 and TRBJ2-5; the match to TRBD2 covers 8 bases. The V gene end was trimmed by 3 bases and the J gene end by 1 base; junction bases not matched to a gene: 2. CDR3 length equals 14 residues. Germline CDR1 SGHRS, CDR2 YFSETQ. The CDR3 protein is CASSSGTSQETQYF. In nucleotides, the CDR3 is TGCGCCAGCAGCTCCGGGACTAGCCAAGAGACCCAGTACTTC.

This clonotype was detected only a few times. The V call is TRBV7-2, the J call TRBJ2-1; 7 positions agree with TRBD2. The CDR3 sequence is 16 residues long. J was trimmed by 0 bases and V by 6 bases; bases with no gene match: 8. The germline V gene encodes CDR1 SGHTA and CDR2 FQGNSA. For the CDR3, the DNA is TGTGCCAGCAGACGGCGAGCGGGGAGCTCCTACAATGAGCAGTTCTTC. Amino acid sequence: CASRRRAGSSYNEQFF.

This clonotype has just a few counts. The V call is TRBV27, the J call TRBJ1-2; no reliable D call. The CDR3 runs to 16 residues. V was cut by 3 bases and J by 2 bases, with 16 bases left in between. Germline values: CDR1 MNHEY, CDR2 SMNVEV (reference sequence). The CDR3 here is CASSFRRGSVNYGYTF. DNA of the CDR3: TGTGCCAGCAGTTTCAGGCGAGGCTCGGTAAACTATGGCTACACCTTC.

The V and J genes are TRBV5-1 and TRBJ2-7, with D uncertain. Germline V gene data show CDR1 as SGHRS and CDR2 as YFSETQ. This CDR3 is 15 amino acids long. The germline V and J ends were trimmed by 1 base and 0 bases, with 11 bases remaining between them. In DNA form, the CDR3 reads TGCGCCAGCAGCTTGTCGCGGTTTAGCTCCTACGAGCAGTACTTC. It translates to CASSLSRFSSYEQYF.

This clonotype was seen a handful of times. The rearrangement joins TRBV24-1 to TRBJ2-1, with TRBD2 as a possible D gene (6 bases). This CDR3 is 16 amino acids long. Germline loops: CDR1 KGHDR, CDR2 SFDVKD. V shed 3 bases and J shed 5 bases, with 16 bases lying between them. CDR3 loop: CATSDASGGAHNEQFF. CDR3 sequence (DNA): TGTGCCACCAGTGATGCGAGCGGAGGGGCCCACAATGAGCAGTTCTTC.

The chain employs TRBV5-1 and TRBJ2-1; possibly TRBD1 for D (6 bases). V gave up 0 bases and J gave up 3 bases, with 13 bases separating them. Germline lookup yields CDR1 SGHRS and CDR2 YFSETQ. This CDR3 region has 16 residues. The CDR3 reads CASSLASQGFYNEQFF. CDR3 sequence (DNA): TGCGCCAGCAGCTTGGCGTCACAGGGCTTCTACAATGAGCAGTTCTTC.

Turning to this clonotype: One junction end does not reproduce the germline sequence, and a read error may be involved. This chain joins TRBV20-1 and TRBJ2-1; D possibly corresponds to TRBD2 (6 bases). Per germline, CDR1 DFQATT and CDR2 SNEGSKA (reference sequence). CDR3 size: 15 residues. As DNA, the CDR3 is TGCTGTGCCGCCCGGCGGAGGGGCGACTACAATGAGCAGTTCTTC. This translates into CCAARRRGDYNEQFF.

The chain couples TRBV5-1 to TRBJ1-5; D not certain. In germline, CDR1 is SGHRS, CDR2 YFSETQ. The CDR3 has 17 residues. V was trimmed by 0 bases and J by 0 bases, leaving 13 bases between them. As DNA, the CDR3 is TGCGCCAGCAGCTTGGCCTGTCAGGTGTATAGCAATCAGCCCCAGCATTTT. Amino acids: CASSLACQVYSNQPQHF.

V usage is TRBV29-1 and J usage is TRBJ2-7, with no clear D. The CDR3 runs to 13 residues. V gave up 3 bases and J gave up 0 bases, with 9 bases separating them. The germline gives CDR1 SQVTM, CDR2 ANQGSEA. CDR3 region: CSVDIGNSYEQYF. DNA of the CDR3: TGCAGCGTTGATATAGGCAACTCCTACGAGCAGTACTTC.

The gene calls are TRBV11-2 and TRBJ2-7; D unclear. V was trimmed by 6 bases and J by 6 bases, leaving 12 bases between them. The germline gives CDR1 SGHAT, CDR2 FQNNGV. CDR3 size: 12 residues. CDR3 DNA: TGTGCCAGCAGTTTCGCAATCGGCGAGCAGTACTTC. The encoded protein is CASSFAIGEQYF.

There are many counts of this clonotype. In DNA form, the CDR3 reads TGTGCCAGCAGCGTAGCCCCGGCTAGCGGGAGCTCCTACAATGAGCAGTTCTTC. Its protein product is CASSVAPASGSSYNEQFF. This chain links TRBV9 with TRBJ2-1, with 10 bases matching TRBD2. The CDR3 runs to 18 residues. The V and J ends lost 0 bases and 0 bases, in that order; junction bases with no gene match: 6. Germline V CDR1 and CDR2: SGDLS, YYNGEE.

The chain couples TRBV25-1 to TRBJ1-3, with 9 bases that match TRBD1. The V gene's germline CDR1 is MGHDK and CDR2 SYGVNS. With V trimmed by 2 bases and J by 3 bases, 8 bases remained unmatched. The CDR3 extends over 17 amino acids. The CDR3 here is CASSEKLQGAGGNTIYF. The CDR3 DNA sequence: TGTGCCAGCAGTGAAAAACTACAGGGGGCAGGTGGAAACACCATATATTTT. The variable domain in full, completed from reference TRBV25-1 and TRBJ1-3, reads EADIYQTPRYLVIGTGKKITLECSQTMGHDKMYWYQQDPGMELHLIHYSYGVNSTEKGDLSSESTVSRIRTEHFPLTLESARPSHTSQYLCASSEKLQGAGGNTIYFGEGSWLTVV.

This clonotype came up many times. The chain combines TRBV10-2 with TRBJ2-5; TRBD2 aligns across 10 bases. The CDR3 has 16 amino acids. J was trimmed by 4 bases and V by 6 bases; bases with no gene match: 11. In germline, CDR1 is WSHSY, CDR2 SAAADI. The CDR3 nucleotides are TGCGCCAGCAGAGGACTAGCGGAGGGGCCGAGAGAGACCCAGTACTTC. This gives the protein CASRGLAEGPRETQYF.

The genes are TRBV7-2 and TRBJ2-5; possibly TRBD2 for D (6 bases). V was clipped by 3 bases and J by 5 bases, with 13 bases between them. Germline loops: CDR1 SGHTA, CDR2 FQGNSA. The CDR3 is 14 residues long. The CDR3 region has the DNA TGTGCCAGCAGCTTGGTAGTAGGGAGGGAGACCCAGTACTTC. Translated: CASSLVVGRETQYF.

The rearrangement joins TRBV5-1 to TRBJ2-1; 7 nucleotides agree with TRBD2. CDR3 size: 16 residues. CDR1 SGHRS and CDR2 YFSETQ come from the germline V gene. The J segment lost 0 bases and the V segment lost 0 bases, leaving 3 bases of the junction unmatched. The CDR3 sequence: CASSLDERGSYNEQFF. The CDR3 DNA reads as TGCGCCAGCAGCTTGGATGAGCGGGGCTCCTACAATGAGCAGTTCTTC.

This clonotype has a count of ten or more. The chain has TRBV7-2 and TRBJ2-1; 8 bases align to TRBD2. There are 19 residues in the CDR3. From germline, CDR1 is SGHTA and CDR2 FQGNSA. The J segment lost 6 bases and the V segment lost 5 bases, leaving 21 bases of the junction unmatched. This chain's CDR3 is CASSITGRESTVGLNEQFF. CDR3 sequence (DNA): TGTGCCAGCAGCATTACCGGGAGGGAATCCACGGTCGGACTCAATGAGCAGTTCTTC.

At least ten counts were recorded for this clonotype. CDR3 in amino acids: CASSQDVTGQMTGELFF. CDR3 bases: TGCGCCAGCAGCCAAGACGTAACGGGACAGATGACCGGGGAGCTGTTTTTT. The J gene is TRBJ2-2, the V gene TRBV4-3, with 7 bases matching TRBD1. Germline CDR1 LGHNA, CDR2 YSLEER. The CDR3 sequence is 17 residues long. J gave up 5 bases and V 0 bases, and 9 bases lay outside the gene matches.

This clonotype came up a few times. CDR3 loop: CASSLGVSNQPQHF. In nucleotides, the CDR3 is TGTGCCAGCAGCTTAGGGGTTAGCAATCAGCCCCAGCATTTT. V usage is TRBV7-2 and J usage is TRBJ1-5; the D is unclear. V gave up 1 base and J gave up 0 bases, with 4 bases separating them. The CDR3 is 14 amino acids. CDR1 is SGHTA and CDR2 is FQGNSA in the germline V gene.

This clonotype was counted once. The CDR3 region has the DNA TGTGCCAGCAGTTACAGGGTCTACTACGAGCAGTACTTC. It yields the protein CASSYRVYYEQYF. The rearrangement uses TRBV7-2 and TRBJ2-7; D might be TRBD1 (6 bases). From germline, CDR1 is SGHTA and CDR2 FQGNSA. This CDR3 is 13 amino acids long. V gave up 6 bases and J gave up 3 bases, with 12 bases separating them. Based on the CDR3 plus reference TRBV7-2 and TRBJ2-7, the full variable domain is GAGVSQSPSNKVTEKGKDVELRCDPISGHTALYWYRQSLGQGLEFLIYFQGNSAPDKSGLPSDRFSAERTGGSVSTLTIQRTQQEDSAVYLCASSYRVYYEQYFGPGTRLTVT.

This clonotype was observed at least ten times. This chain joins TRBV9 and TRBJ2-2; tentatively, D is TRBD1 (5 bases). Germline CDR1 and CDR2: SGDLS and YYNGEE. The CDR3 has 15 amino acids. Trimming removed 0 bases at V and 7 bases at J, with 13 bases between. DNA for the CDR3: TGTGCCAGCAGCGTAGAAACCCAGGGCAACGGGGAGCTGTTTTTT. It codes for CASSVETQGNGELFF.

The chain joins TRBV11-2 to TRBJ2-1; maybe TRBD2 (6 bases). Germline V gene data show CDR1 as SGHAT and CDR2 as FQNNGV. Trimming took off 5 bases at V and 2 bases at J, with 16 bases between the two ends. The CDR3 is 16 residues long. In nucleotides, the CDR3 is TGTGCCAGCAGCCGGTTTGGGAGGCCACCCTACAATGAGCAGTTCTTC. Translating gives CASSRFGRPPYNEQFF. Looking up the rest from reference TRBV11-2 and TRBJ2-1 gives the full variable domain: EAGVAQSPRYKIIEKRQSVAFWCNPISGHATLYWYQQILGQGPKLLIQFQNNGVVDDSQLPKDRFSAERLKGVDSTLKIQPAKLEDSAVYLCASSRFGRPPYNEQFFGPGTRLTVL.

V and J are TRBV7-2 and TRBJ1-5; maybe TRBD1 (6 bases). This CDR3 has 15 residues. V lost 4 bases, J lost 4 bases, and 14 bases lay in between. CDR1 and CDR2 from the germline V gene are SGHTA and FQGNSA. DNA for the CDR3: TGTGCCAGCAGCTCTACGGACAGACAGAATCAGCCCCAGCATTTT. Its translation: CASSSTDRQNQPQHF.

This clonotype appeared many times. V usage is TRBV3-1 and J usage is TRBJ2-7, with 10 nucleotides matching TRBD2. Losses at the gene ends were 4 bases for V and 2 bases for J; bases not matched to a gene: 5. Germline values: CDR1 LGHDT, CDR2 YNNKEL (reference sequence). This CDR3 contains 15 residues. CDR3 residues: CASSRGLAETYEQYF. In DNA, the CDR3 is TGTGCCAGCAGCCGTGGACTAGCGGAGACCTACGAGCAGTACTTC.

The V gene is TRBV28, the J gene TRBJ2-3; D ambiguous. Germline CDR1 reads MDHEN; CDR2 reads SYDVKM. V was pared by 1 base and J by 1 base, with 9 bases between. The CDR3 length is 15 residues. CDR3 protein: CASSLFGSRTDTQYF. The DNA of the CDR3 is TGTGCCAGCAGTTTATTTGGCAGTCGCACAGATACGCAGTATTTT.

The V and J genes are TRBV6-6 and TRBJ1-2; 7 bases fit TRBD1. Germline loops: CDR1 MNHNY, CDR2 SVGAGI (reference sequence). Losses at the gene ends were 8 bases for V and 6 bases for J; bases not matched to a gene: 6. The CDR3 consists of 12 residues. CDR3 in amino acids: CASGGQVNGYTF. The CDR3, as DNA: TGTGCCAGCGGAGGACAGGTTAATGGCTACACCTTC.

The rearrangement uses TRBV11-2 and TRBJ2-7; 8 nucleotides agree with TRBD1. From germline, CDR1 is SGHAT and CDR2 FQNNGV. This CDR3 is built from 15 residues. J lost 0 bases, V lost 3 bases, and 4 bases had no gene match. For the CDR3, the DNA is TGTGCCAGCAGCTTCCTCAGGGGGCTCTCCTACGAGCAGTACTTC. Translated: CASSFLRGLSYEQYF.